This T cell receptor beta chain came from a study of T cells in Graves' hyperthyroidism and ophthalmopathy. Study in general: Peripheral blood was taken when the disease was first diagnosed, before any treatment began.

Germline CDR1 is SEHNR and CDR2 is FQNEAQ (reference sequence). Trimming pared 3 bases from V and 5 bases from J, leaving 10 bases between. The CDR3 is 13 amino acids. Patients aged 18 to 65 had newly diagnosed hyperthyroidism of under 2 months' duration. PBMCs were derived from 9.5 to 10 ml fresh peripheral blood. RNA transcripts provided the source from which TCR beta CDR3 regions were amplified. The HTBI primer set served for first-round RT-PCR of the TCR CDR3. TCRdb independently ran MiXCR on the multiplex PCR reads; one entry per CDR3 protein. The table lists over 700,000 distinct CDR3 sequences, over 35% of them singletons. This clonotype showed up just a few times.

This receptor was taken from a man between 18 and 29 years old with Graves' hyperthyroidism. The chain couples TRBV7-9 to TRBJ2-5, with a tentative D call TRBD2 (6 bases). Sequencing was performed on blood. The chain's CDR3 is CASSFWEEETQYF. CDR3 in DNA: TGTGCCAGCAGCTTTTGGGAGGAGGAGACCCAGTACTTC.